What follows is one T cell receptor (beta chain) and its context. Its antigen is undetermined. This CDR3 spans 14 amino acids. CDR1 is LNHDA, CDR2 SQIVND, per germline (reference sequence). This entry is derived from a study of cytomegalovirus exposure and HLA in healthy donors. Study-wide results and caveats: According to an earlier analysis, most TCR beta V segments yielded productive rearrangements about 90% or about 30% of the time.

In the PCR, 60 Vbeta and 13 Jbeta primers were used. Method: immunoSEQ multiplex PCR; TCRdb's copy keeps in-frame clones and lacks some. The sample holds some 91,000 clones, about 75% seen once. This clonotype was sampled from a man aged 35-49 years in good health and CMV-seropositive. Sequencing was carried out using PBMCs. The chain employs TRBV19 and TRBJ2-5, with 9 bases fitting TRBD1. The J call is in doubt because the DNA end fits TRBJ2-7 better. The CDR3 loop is CASSHRDRVYEQYF. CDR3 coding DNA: TGTGCCAGTAGTCACCGGGACAGGGTCTACGAGCAGTACTTC.